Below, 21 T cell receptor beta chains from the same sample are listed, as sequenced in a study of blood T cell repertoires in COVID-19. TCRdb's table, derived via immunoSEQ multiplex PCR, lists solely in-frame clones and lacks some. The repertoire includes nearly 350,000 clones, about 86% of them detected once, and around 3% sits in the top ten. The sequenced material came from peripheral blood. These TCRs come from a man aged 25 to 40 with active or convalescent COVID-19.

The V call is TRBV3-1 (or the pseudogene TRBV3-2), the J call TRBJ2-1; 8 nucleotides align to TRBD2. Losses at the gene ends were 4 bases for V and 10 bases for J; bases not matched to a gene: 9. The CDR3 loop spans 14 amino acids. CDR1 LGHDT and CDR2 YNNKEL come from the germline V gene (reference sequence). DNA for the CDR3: TGTGCCAGCAGCCCGATAGCGGGGCTGGGCGAGCAGTTCTTC. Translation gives CASSPIAGLGEQFF.

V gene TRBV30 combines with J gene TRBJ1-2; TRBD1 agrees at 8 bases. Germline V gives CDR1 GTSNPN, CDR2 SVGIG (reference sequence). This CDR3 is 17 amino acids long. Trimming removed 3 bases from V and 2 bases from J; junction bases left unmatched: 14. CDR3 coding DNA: TGTGCCTGGAGCGCCCCCCAACTCAGGGGGCCCAACTATGGCTACACCTTC. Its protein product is CAWSAPQLRGPNYGYTF. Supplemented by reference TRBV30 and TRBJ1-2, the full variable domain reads SQTIHQWPATLVQPVGSPLSLECTVEGTSNPNLYWYRQAAGRGLQLLFYSVGIGQISSEVPQNLSASRPQDRQFILSSKKLLLSDSGFYLCAWSAPQLRGPNYGYTFGSGTRLTVV.

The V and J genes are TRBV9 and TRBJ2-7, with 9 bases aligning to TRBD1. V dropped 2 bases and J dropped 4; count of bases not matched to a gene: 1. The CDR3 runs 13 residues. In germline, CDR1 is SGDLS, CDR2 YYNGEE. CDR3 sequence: CASSVTGGYEQYF. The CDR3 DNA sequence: TGTGCCAGCAGCGTGACAGGGGGATACGAGCAGTACTTC.

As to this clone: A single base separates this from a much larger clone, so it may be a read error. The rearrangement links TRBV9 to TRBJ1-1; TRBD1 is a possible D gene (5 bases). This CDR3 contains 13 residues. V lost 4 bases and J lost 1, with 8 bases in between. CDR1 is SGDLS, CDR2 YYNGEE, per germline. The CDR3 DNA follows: TGTGCCAGCAGCCTCCAGGGGAACACTGAAGCTTTCTTT. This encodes CASSLQGNTEAFF.

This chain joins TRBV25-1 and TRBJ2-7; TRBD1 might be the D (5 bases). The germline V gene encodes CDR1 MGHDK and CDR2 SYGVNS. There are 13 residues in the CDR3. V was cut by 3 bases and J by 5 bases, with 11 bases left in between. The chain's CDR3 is CASSEQGLNEQYF. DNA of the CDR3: TGTGCCAGCAGTGAGCAGGGCCTGAACGAGCAGTACTTC.

The CDR3, as DNA: TGTGCCAGCACCCAGCGGGAGCTGTACAATGAGCAGTTCTTC. This codes for CASTQRELYNEQFF. The chain links TRBV28 to TRBJ2-1; 8 nucleotides line up with TRBD2. V was pared by 7 bases and J by 4 bases, with 6 bases of the junction left unmatched. In germline, CDR1 is MDHEN, CDR2 SYDVKM. The CDR3 runs 14 residues.

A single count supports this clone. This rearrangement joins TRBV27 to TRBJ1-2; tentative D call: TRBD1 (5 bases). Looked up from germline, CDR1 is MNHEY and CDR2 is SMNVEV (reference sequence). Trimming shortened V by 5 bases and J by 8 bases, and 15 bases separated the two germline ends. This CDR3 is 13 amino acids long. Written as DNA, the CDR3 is TGTGCCAGCAGTCTCTCAGGGTTGGGCGGCTACACCTTC. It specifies CASSLSGLGGYTF.

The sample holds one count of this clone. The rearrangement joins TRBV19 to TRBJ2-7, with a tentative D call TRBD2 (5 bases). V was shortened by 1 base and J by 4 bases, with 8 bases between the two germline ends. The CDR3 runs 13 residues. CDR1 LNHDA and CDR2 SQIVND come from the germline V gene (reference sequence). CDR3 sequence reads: CASSIGAEYEQYF. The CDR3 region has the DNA TGTGCCAGTAGTATAGGAGCGGAGTACGAGCAGTACTTC. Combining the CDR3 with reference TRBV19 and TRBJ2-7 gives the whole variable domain DGGITQSPKYLFRKEGQNVTLSCEQNLNHDAMYWYRQDPGQGLRLIYYSQIVNDFQKGDIAEGYSVSREKKESFPLTVTSAQKNPTAFYLCASSIGAEYEQYFGPGTRLTVT.

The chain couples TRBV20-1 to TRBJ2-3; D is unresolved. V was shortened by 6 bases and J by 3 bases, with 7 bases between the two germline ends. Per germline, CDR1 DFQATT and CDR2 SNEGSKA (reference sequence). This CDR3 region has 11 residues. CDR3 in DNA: TGCAGTGCCATAGTTACAGATACGCAGTATTTT. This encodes CSAIVTDTQYF.

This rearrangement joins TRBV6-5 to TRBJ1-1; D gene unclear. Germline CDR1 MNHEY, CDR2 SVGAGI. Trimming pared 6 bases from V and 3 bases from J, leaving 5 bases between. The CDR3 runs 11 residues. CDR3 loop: CASRRDTEAFF. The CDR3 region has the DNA TGTGCCAGCAGAAGAGACACTGAAGCTTTCTTT.

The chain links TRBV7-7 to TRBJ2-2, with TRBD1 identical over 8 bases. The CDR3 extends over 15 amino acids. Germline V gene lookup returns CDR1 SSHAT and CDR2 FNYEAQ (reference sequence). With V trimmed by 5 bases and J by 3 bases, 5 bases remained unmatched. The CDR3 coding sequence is TGTGCCAGCAGCCCAAGACAGGGGTACACCGGGGAGCTGTTTTTT. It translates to CASSPRQGYTGELFF. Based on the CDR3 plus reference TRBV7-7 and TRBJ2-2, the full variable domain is GAGVSQSPRYKVTKRGQDVTLRCDPISSHATLYWYQQALGQGPEFLTYFNYEAQPDKSGLPSDRFSAERPEGSISTLTIQRTEQRDSAMYRCASSPRQGYTGELFFGEGSRLTVL.

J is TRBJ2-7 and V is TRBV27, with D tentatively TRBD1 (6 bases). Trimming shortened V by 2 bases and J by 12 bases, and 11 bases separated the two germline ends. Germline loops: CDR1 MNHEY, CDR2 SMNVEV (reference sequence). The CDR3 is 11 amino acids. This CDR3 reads CASSLGTRGYF. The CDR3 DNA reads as TGTGCCAGCAGTTTAGGGACACGAGGGTACTTC.

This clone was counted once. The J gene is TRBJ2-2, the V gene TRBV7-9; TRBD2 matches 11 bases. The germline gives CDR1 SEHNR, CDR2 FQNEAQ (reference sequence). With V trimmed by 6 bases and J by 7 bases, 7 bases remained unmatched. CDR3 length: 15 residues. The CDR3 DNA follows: TGTGCCAGCAGAACGCTAGCGGGGGGAATCGGGGAGCTGTTTTTT. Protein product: CASRTLAGGIGELFF.

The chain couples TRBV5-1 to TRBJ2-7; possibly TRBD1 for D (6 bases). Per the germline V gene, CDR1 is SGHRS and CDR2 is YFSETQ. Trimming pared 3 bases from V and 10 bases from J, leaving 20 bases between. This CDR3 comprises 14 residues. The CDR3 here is CASSWGHGLEFQYF. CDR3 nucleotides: TGCGCCAGCAGCTGGGGACATGGTTTAGAATTCCAGTACTTC.

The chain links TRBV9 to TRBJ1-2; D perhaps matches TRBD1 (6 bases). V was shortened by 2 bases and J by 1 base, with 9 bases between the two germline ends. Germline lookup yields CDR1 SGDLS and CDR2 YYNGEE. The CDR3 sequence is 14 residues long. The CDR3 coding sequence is TGTGCCAGCAGCGTGGGGACATTTAACTATGGCTACACCTTC. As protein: CASSVGTFNYGYTF.

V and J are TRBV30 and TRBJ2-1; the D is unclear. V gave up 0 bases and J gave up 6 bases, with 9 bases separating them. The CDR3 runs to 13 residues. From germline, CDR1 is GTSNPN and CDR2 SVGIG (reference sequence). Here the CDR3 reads CAWSVGDRNEQFF. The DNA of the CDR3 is TGTGCCTGGAGTGTGGGCGACCGCAATGAGCAGTTCTTC.

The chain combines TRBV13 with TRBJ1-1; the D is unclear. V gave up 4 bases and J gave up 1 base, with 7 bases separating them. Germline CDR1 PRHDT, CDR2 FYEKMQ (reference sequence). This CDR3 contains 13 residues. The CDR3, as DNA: TGTGCCAGCAGCTCAACGGGGAACACTGAAGCTTTCTTT. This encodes CASSSTGNTEAFF.

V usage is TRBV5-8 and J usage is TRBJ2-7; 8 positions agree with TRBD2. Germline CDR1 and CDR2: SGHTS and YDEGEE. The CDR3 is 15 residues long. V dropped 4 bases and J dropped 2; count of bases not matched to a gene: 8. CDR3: CASSLRAGGTYEQYF. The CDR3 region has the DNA TGTGCCAGCAGCCTGAGGGCGGGAGGAACCTACGAGCAGTACTTC.

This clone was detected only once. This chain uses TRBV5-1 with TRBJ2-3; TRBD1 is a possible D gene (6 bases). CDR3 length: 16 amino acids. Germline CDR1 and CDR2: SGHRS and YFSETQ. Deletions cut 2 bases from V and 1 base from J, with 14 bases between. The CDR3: CASSFGTTGGTDTQYF. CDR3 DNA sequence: TGCGCCAGCAGCTTCGGTACGACAGGAGGCACAGATACGCAGTATTTT.

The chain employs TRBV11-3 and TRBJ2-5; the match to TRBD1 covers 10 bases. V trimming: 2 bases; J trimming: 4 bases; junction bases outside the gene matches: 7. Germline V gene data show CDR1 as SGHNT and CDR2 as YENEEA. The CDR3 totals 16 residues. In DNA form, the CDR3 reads TGTGCCAGCAGCTTAAGGGGACAGGGGTTCGGAGAGACCCAGTACTTC. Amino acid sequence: CASSLRGQGFGETQYF.

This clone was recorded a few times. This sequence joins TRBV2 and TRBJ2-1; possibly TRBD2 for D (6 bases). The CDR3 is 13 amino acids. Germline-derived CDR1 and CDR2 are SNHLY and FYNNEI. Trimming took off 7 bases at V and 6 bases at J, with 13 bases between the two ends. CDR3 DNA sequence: TGTGCCAGCACCGGGACTCCGTCCAATGAGCAGTTCTTC. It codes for CASTGTPSNEQFF. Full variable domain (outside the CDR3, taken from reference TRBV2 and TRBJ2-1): EPEVTQTPSHQVTQMGQEVILRCVPISNHLYFYWYRQILGQKVEFLVSFYNNEISEKSEIFDDQFSVERPDGSNFTLKIRSTKLEDSAMYFCASTGTPSNEQFFGPGTRLTVL.